The following is a T cell receptor (beta chain) sequence with its context. Its target is not known. This specimen comes from a study of CD8+ T cells in alopecia areata. Study background: Tofacitinib lasted 6 to 18 months, then 6 months off drug. General study findings and limits: Besides other cells, scalp samples also yield sequences of resident alphabeta T cells from normal skin. Alopecia totalis/universalis scalp especially showed more expanded CD8+ clones than normal scalp.

Trimming removed 6 bases at V and 0 bases at J, with 8 bases between. This CDR3 spans 13 amino acids. Germline V CDR1 and CDR2: MGHDK, SYGVNS. Patients with alopecia areata provided lesional scalp punch biopsies as well as peripheral blood. In each case, RNA was isolated and then reverse transcribed into cDNA as the sequencing template. Repertoires were generated with immunoSEQ multiplex PCR, while TCRdb's copy carries only in-frame clones and drops some. There are roughly 200,000 clones in the sample; around 63% occur only once, and about 1.5% lies in the top ten. This TCR was recovered from a human donor with alopecia areata. V is TRBV25-1 and J is TRBJ1-1; maybe TRBD1 (5 bases). The sequenced sample was CD4+ T cells sorted from blood, obtained at week 0. CDR3 bases: TGTGCCAGCAGCGACAGTGTGAACACTGAAGCTTTCTTT. This gives the protein CASSDSVNTEAFF. The variable domain in full, completed from reference TRBV25-1 and TRBJ1-1, reads EADIYQTPRYLVIGTGKKITLECSQTMGHDKMYWYQQDPGMELHLIHYSYGVNSTEKGDLSSESTVSRIRTEHFPLTLESARPSHTSQYLCASSDSVNTEAFFGQGTRLTVV.